Listed below are T cell receptor beta chains from one sample, sequenced in a study of T cell changes during pregnancy in multiple sclerosis. Repertoires were generated with immunoSEQ multiplex PCR, while TCRdb's copy carries only in-frame clones and drops some. The table lists about 50,000 clones, approximately 91% of them singletons. The sample in question was CD4+ T cells from peripheral blood mononuclear cells, obtained in the second trimester of pregnancy. The receptors were gathered from a female donor with multiple sclerosis, enrolled in a pregnancy study. CDR3s leave out the opening cysteine and the closing phenylalanine or tryptophan. Fields, in order: V gene, J gene, CDR3 protein.

V: TRBV11-2
J: TRBJ2-1
CDR3: ASSLEGGLGTPQF

V: TRBV4-1
J: TRBJ2-1
CDR3: ASSQDPRGRQF

V: TRBV19
J: TRBJ2-3
CDR3: ATKQLAASTDTQY

V: TRBV27
J: TRBJ1-6
CDR3: ASSYNRDSNSPLH

V: TRBV15
J: TRBJ2-4
CDR3: ATSRWDSGDSQDIQY

V: TRBV4-1
J: TRBJ1-4
CDR3: ASSRTGVWEKLF

V: TRBV19
J: TRBJ1-1
CDR3: ASSIYGEAF

V: TRBV13
J: TRBJ2-4
CDR3: ASSLYRGSGSGNIQY

V: TRBV27
J: TRBJ2-1
CDR3: ASSFGGGRYNEQF

V: TRBV14
J: TRBJ2-3
CDR3: ASSQLGAGEDTQY

V: TRBV10-3
J: TRBJ2-2
CDR3: AIRAQGSSTGELF

V: TRBV7-9
J: TRBJ2-7
CDR3: ASSLDLPGTGAYEQY

V: TRBV5-6
J: TRBJ1-5
CDR3: ASSDSGTNQPQH

V: TRBV18
J: TRBJ1-1
CDR3: ASSPPLNRQASEAF

V: TRBV7-8
J: TRBJ2-1
CDR3: ASSLFSTGSYNEQF

V: TRBV7-8
J: TRBJ2-6
CDR3: ASRLNWGQGYSSGANVLT

V: TRBV7-9
J: TRBJ2-5
CDR3: ASRGQGTQETQY

V: TRBV5-5
J: TRBJ1-3
CDR3: ASSLAMAGNTIY

V: TRBV11-3
J: TRBJ2-1
CDR3: ASSPGTRGSHEQF

V: TRBV5-1
J: TRBJ2-2
CDR3: ASSLAGLAGTTGELF

V: TRBV6-5
J: TRBJ2-2
CDR3: ASRRVSEGTGELF

V: TRBV7-9
J: TRBJ2-1
CDR3: ASSLAGGNEQF

V: TRBV11-2
J: TRBJ2-5
CDR3: ASSLTEGLAVRKTQY

V: TRBV19
J: TRBJ1-1
CDR3: ASSVGTGGLNTEAF

V: TRBV19
J: TRBJ1-1
CDR3: ASSIVGQGASFNTEAF

V: TRBV7-2
J: TRBJ2-2
CDR3: ASSLTHANTGELF

V: TRBV15
J: TRBJ1-6
CDR3: ATSRDIEGDSPLH

V: TRBV5-1
J: TRBJ2-5
CDR3: ASSTDSKEKAQY

V: TRBV5-1
J: TRBJ1-1
CDR3: ASSPTGTGTEAF

V: TRBV9
J: TRBJ1-2
CDR3: ASSLLQDRPGIYGYT

V: TRBV4-2
J: TRBJ2-7
CDR3: ASSQDVGLAGGSGYEQY

V: TRBV7-6
J: TRBJ1-4
CDR3: ASSLEPAENEKLF

V: TRBV1
J: TRBJ2-1
CDR3: TSSESDNEQF

V: TRBV9
J: TRBJ2-7
CDR3: ASSQGAGSYEQY

V: TRBV5-1
J: TRBJ2-4
CDR3: ASSSGEYIQY

V: TRBV5-4
J: TRBJ2-7
CDR3: ASSLFILPYEQY

V: TRBV19
J: TRBJ2-2
CDR3: ASSGRGPWGTGELF

V: TRBV2
J: TRBJ1-6
CDR3: ASSRDRNSPLH

V: TRBV5-5
J: TRBJ2-6
CDR3: ASSSTGGPGANVLT

V: TRBV7-2
J: TRBJ2-7
CDR3: ASSLRISGARYEQY